This TCR beta chain stems from a study of blood T cell repertoires in COVID-19. Germline CDR1 reads SGDLS; CDR2 reads YYNGEE. This CDR3 spans 18 amino acids. The junction had 8 bases not matched to a gene; V was cut back by 1 base and J by 4 bases. Profiled with immunoSEQ multiplex PCR; TCRdb holds only in-frame clones, not every one. This table holds a few hundred thousand clones, 88% found once. This TCR came from a woman aged 40 to 49 who had recovered from COVID-19. Sequencing used peripheral blood. The gene calls are TRBV9 and TRBJ2-1; TRBD2 matches at 13 bases. The CDR3 sequence: CASSVKGTSGTGYNEQFF. DNA of the CDR3: TGTGCCAGCAGCGTAAAAGGGACTAGCGGGACCGGGTACAATGAGCAGTTCTTC.